This record looks at one TCR beta chain sequence and its context. This entry belongs to a study of blood T cell repertoires in COVID-19. V lost 4 bases, J lost 4 bases, and 5 bases stayed unmatched. The CDR3 loop spans 15 amino acids. Germline CDR1 is SGHDN and CDR2 is FVKESK. Using immunoSEQ multiplex PCR, the repertoire was profiled, and TCRdb retains in-frame clones only, with some absent. The sample gives tens of thousands of clones, around 86% of which show up once; approximately 15% is in the top ten. Source material: peripheral blood. The genes are TRBV14 and TRBJ2-2; TRBD2 matches at 8 bases. The source is a human donor in a cohort sampled during active COVID-19. CDR3 loop: CASSPRGGPTGELFF. The CDR3 bases are TGTGCCAGCAGCCCCCGGGGGGGGCCCACCGGGGAGCTGTTTTTT.